This is a list of T cell receptor beta chains from one sample in a study of metastatic and nonmetastatic thyroid tumors. With MiXCR, TCRdb called clones anew from the PCR reads. The table includes 20,000 to 25,000 clones, around a third detected once. Sequenced material: blood. The receptor set was obtained from a female donor with papillary thyroid cancer or a benign thyroid nodule (not recorded which). Some clones in this sample may be carry-over from other donors' samples. CDR3s leave out the opening cysteine and the closing phenylalanine or tryptophan. Rows give clone size only sometimes, using once, few, many, or a class for an expanded clone.

clone_size	v_call	j_call	cdr3_aa
many	TRBV6-5	TRBJ1-4	ASSYQPGGFNEKLF
few	TRBV6-1	TRBJ1-2	ASSGGLGGYT
medium-sized	TRBV6-1	TRBJ2-5	ASSRTRGETQY
NA	TRBV6-4	TRBJ1-1	ASSPVKGVEAF
once	TRBV20-1	TRBJ2-5	SARGVKLAGWPSETQY
few	TRBV30	TRBJ1-3	ASVKGGYSGNTIY
once	TRBV18	TRBJ2-7	ASSPTGVNEQY
few	TRBV28	TRBJ1-2	ASSQGQVAYGYT
NA	TRBV10-2	TRBJ2-7	ASSEWGDRGEQY
NA	TRBV5-1	TRBJ1-2	ASSGVGPLDGYT
NA	TRBV6-1	TRBJ2-7	ASEPWDRPYEQY
NA	TRBV4-2	TRBJ2-2	ASSDIAWGQTVELF
medium-sized	TRBV28	TRBJ1-3	ASSLRGGWSGNTIY
many	TRBV5-4	TRBJ2-6	ASSLGISGANVLT
few	TRBV6-1	TRBJ2-3	ASSEAAGGSLDTQY
NA	TRBV5-1	TRBJ2-7	ASSPDGAYEQY
NA	TRBV5-1	TRBJ1-2	ASSMGTSANYGYT
many	TRBV5-1	TRBJ2-1	ASSLGIAGRNEQF
NA	TRBV20-1	TRBJ2-7	TPLNRDSSYEQY
NA	TRBV2	TRBJ2-7	ASSEKGSSGRAIHEQY
many	TRBV29-1	TRBJ1-1	SAPGQWGTEAF
NA	TRBV6-1	TRBJ1-5	ASSEMEGGQPQH
NA	TRBV19	TRBJ1-3	ASSLDLTSGNTIY
many	TRBV15	TRBJ2-6	ATRTSGIGSGANVLT
NA	TRBV4-1	TRBJ1-3	ASSQSTHRGNTIY
NA	TRBV6-1	TRBJ2-7	ASTPLTGSGSEQY
many	TRBV3-1	TRBJ1-2	ASSQGSSGGNGYT
few	TRBV6-1	TRBJ1-5	ASSDIQPQH
once	TRBV2	TRBJ1-2	ASSEKPGWAIPTNYGYT
medium-sized	TRBV5-1	TRBJ2-7	ASSFKDGSYEQY
many	TRBV9	TRBJ2-1	ASSVESPQGLIYNEQF
few	TRBV6-4	TRBJ2-3	ASSDVTVADTQY
NA	TRBV18	TRBJ2-7	ASSPSRTYEQY
medium-sized	TRBV2	TRBJ1-1	ASSERNTEAF
many	TRBV28	TRBJ2-1	VAIDRTRDEQF
NA	TRBV11-2	TRBJ2-7	ASSLEVYSYEQY
few	TRBV12-3/TRBV12-4	TRBJ2-1	ASSPTGQGNYNEQF
many	TRBV28	TRBJ2-1	ASRARGGVDNEQF
many	TRBV5-8	TRBJ2-1	ASSFGLAGGRSSCNEQF
few	TRBV5-1	TRBJ2-1	ASSLGPAGGGGNEQF
NA	TRBV12-3/TRBV12-4	TRBJ1-1	ASSQDGEAF
many	TRBV27	TRBJ2-5	ASSLGQEETQY
NA	TRBV18	TRBJ1-2	ASSPRQGAKDGYT
few	TRBV6-1	TRBJ2-6	ASTGTSGGANVLT
once	TRBV20-1	TRBJ2-1	SARVTSGARVEQF
NA	TRBV11-2	TRBJ2-2	ASSSGRLAGGGNTGELF
NA	TRBV2	TRBJ1-1	SSSETAGEFTEAF
NA	TRBV4-1	TRBJ2-7	ASSQEVLGTGIYEQY
few	TRBV19	TRBJ2-6	ASSQPGTNVLT
NA	TRBV6-1	TRBJ1-6	ASRESRGSSYNSPLH
NA	TRBV7-6	TRBJ1-1	ASSSGSTEAF
many	TRBV5-4	TRBJ1-2	ASSLMGGPHGYT